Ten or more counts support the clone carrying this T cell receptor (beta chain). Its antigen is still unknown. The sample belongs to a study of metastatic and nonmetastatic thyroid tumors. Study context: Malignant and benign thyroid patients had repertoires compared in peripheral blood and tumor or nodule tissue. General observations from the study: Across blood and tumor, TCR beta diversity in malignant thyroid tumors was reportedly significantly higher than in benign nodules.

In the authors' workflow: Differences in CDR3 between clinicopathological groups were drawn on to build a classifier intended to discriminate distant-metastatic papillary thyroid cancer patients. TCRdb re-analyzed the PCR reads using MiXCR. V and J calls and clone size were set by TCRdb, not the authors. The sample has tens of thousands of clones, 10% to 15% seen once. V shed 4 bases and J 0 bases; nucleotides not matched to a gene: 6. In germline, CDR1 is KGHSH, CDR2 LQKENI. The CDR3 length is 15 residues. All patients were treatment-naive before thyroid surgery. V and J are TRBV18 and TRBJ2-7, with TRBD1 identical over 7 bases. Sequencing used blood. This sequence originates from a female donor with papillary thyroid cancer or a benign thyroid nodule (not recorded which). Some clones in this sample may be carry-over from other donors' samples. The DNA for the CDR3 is TGTGCCAGCTCACGTGACAGGGTGGTCTCCTACGAGCAGTACTTC. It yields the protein CASSRDRVVSYEQYF.